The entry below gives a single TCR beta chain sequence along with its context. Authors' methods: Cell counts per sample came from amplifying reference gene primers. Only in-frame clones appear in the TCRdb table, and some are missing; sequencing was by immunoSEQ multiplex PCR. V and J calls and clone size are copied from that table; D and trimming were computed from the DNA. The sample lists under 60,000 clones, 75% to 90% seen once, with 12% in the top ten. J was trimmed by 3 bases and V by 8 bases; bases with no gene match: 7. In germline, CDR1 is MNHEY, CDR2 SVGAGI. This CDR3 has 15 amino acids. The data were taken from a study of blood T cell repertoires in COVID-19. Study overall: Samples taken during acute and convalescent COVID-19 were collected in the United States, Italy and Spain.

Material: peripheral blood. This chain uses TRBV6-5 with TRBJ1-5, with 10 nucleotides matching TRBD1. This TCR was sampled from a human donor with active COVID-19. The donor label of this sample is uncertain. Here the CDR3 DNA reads TGTGCCAGCGGCCGGGACAGGGGAGACAATCAGCCCCAGCATTTT. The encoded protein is CASGRDRGDNQPQHF.